A single sample gave rise to the 8 T cell receptor beta chains below, sequenced in a study of blood T cell repertoires in COVID-19. Sequencing was performed with immunoSEQ multiplex PCR; in TCRdb, only in-frame clones are kept and a portion is missing. The table includes some 260,000 clones, around 82% detected once. Sequenced sample: peripheral blood. These receptors were collected from a woman aged 18-29 years with acute or convalescent COVID-19.

The V and J genes are TRBV4-3 and TRBJ1-2, with D uncertain. CDR1 is LGHNA and CDR2 is YSLEER in the germline V gene. This CDR3 has 14 amino acids. The V end was cut by 0 bases, the J end by 5 bases, with 10 bases between. The CDR3 DNA sequence: TGCGCCAGCAGCCAAGATTTGGGAGCATATGGCTACACCTTC. It encodes CASSQDLGAYGYTF.

The chain recombines TRBV28 with TRBJ1-2, with a tentative D call TRBD1 (5 bases). V was pared by 2 bases and J by 4 bases, with 11 bases between. The CDR3 length is 14 residues. CDR1 is MDHEN and CDR2 is SYDVKM in the germline V gene. The CDR3 coding sequence is TGTGCCAGCAGTTTAGCGGCCAGGGTCTATGGCTACACCTTC. Amino acid sequence: CASSLAARVYGYTF.

J is TRBJ1-1 and V is TRBV25-1; TRBD1 aligns across 8 bases. The V gene's germline CDR1 is MGHDK and CDR2 SYGVNS. The CDR3 is 14 residues long. V lost 5 bases, J lost 5 bases, and 7 bases stayed unmatched. The CDR3 nucleotides are TGTGCCAGCAGTTTTCAGGGGGCGCGTACTGAAGCTTTCTTT. Translating it yields CASSFQGARTEAFF. The variable domain in full, completed from reference TRBV25-1 and TRBJ1-1, reads EADIYQTPRYLVIGTGKKITLECSQTMGHDKMYWYQQDPGMELHLIHYSYGVNSTEKGDLSSESTVSRIRTEHFPLTLESARPSHTSQYLCASSFQGARTEAFFGQGTRLTVV.

The V and J genes are TRBV15 and TRBJ1-2; weak D call: TRBD1 (5 bases). From germline, CDR1 is LNHNV and CDR2 YYDKDF (reference sequence). Trimming shortened V by 0 bases and J by 4 bases, and 21 bases separated the two germline ends. This CDR3 is built from 18 residues. In nucleotides, the CDR3 is TGTGCCACCAGCAGAGATCGGGGGGGAAGTTTGTTAATCTATGGCTACACCTTC. Translating gives CATSRDRGGSLLIYGYTF.

The chain combines TRBV6-1 with TRBJ2-1; 7 nucleotides match TRBD2. This CDR3 spans 17 amino acids. V lost 1 base to trimming and J lost 2 bases; unmatched junction nucleotides: 8. Germline assignment: CDR1 MNHNS and CDR2 SASEGT. CDR3: CASSEVGGLPPYNEQFF. DNA for the CDR3: TGTGCCAGCAGTGAAGTGGGGGGACTACCTCCCTACAATGAGCAGTTCTTC.

The chain uses TRBV19 and TRBJ1-1; 7 positions agree with TRBD1. The trim removed 2 bases at V and 6 bases at J, leaving 6 bases unmatched. From germline, CDR1 is LNHDA and CDR2 SQIVND (reference sequence). This CDR3 has 14 amino acids. CDR3 sequence reads: CASSITGARPEAFF. The CDR3 bases are TGTGCCAGTAGTATAACAGGGGCTCGACCTGAAGCTTTCTTT.

This rearrangement joins TRBV2 to TRBJ2-7; TRBD2 agrees at 7 bases. The CDR3 extends over 11 amino acids. V was pared by 8 bases and J by 4 bases, with 2 bases of the junction left unmatched. Germline CDR1 is SNHLY and CDR2 is FYNNEI. The chain's CDR3 is CASGRGYEQYF. The DNA for the CDR3 is TGTGCCAGCGGGCGGGGGTACGAGCAGTACTTC.

Comment on this clone: Because it lacks the conserved phenylalanine or tryptophan at the end, this CDR3 is likely a read error. Because the CDR3's place on the DNA is in doubt, the DNA is left out and the CDR3 is given as listed by TCRdb. The gene calls are TRBV11-2 and TRBJ2-3; the table's D call of TRBD2 was not tested on the DNA. The CDR3 contains 13 residues when both ends are counted. Per the germline V gene, CDR1 is SGHAT and CDR2 is FQNNGV. The CDR3 is CASSLAVAGGKNL.